Below are 16 T cell receptor beta chains sequenced from a single sample in a study of CDR3 diversity in severe acne (dated by TCRdb to between 2017 and 2020). The receptor library was made with PCR. The reads were generated on an Illumina HiSeq 2000. Through fastp at Q25 and MiXCR, TCRdb rebuilt clones from the public reads, retaining in-frame beta chains. Duplicate CDR3 protein sequences are folded into a single record with the most common DNA and genes. The sample table holds fewer than 90,000 distinct CDR3 sequences, of which approximately 49% were seen once. The leading ten clones occupy 11% of the sample. The sequencing input was blood. These receptors all come from a male donor with severe acne vulgaris.

A single count supports this clonotype. The rearrangement links TRBV29-1 to TRBJ1-1, with a tentative D call TRBD1 (5 bases). Germline CDR1 SQVTM, CDR2 ANQGSEA. Trimming took off 3 bases at V and 6 bases at J, with 32 bases between the two ends. CDR3 length: 19 residues. The CDR3 sequence is CSVEIQANTGEGLNSEAFF. CDR3 nucleotides: TGCAGCGTTGAGATACAGGCGAACACCGGGGAGGGGCTCAATTCTGAAGCTTTCTTT. The full variable domain, in which reference TRBV29-1 and TRBJ1-1 provide the parts outside the CDR3, is SAVISQKPSRDICQRGTSLTIQCQVDSQVTMMFWYRQQPGQSLTLIATANQGSEATYESGFVIDKFPISRPNLTFSTLTVSNMSPEDSSIYLCSVEIQANTGEGLNSEAFFGQGTRLTVV.

A single count supports this clonotype. The DNA is omitted, as the CDR3 cannot be located on it reliably, and the CDR3 follows TCRdb's listing. The chain recombines TRBV13 with TRBJ2-5; the table's D call, TRBD2, was not checked against the DNA. CDR1 is PRHDT, CDR2 FYEKMQ, per germline (reference sequence). The CDR3 is 23 amino acids long, termini counted. This CDR3 is CASSSLADTGELFFGALVETQYF.

The chain carries TRBV10-2 and TRBJ2-5, with 7 bases lining up with TRBD2. The germline V gene encodes CDR1 WSHSY and CDR2 SAAADI. The V gene end was trimmed by 4 bases and the J gene end by 4 bases; junction bases not matched to a gene: 6. The CDR3 has 14 residues. CDR3 nucleotides: TGCGCCAGCAGTGTGTGGGCGGGAGCAGAGACCCAGTACTTC. The encoded protein is CASSVWAGAETQYF.

This clonotype has a single count. CDR3 coding DNA: TGTGCCAGCAGTACATTCCCTACGACAGGGCTAATGGAGACCCAGTACTTC. This codes for CASSTFPTTGLMETQYF. The chain uses TRBV27 and TRBJ2-5, with 7 bases that match TRBD1. Germline V gene data show CDR1 as MNHEY and CDR2 as SMNVEV (reference sequence). Trimming removed 5 bases from V and 5 bases from J; junction bases left unmatched: 17. This CDR3 contains 17 residues.

The chain employs TRBV7-9 and TRBJ2-5, with 8 bases matching TRBD2. The CDR3 is 15 residues long. CDR1 is SEHNR, CDR2 FQNEAQ, per germline (reference sequence). V was clipped by 3 bases and J by 5 bases; unmatched bases: 8. The CDR3 bases are TGTGCCAGCAGCTTTGACCGGGAGGGATACGAGACCCAGTACTTC. Protein: CASSFDREGYETQYF. The full variable domain, in which reference TRBV7-9 and TRBJ2-5 provide the parts outside the CDR3, is DTGVSQNPRHKITKRGQNVTFRCDPISEHNRLYWYRQTLGQGPEFLTYFQNEAQLEKSRLLSDRFSAERPKGSFSTLEIQRTEQGDSAMYLCASSFDREGYETQYFGPGTRLLVL.

This clonotype was observed a handful of times. The chain recombines TRBV6-5 with TRBJ1-2; weak D call: TRBD1 (5 bases). Germline assignment: CDR1 MNHEY and CDR2 SVGAGI. Trimming took 6 bases from V and 3 from J, leaving 11 bases between them. CDR3 length: 13 residues. CDR3 sequence reads: CASSPDRDYGYTF. The CDR3 bases are TGTGCCAGCAGCCCAGACAGAGACTATGGCTACACCTTC.

The rearrangement links TRBV15 to TRBJ2-7; 8 nucleotides line up with TRBD1. Germline loops: CDR1 LNHNV, CDR2 YYDKDF (reference sequence). This CDR3 has 16 residues. V shed 3 bases and J 3 bases; nucleotides not matched to a gene: 10. In DNA, the CDR3 is TGTGCCACCAGCAGGAACCGGGACAGGTACGGCTACGAGCAGTACTTC. Residues: CATSRNRDRYGYEQYF.

This clonotype was observed many times. The CDR3 loop is CASSLNADSAYEQYF. In DNA, the CDR3 is TGCGCCAGCAGCTTGAACGCGGACAGTGCCTACGAGCAGTACTTC. This sequence joins TRBV5-1 and TRBJ2-7; the D gene is possibly TRBD1 (6 bases). CDR1 SGHRS and CDR2 YFSETQ come from the germline V gene. The V and J ends lost 1 base and 2 bases respectively, with 13 bases between them. This CDR3 contains 15 residues. The whole variable domain, remainder taken from reference TRBV5-1 and TRBJ2-7, is KAGVTQTPRYLIKTRGQQVTLSCSPISGHRSVSWYQQTPGQGLQFLFEYFSETQRNKGNFPGRFSGRQFSNSRSEMNVSTLELGDSALYLCASSLNADSAYEQYFGPGTRLTVT.

This clonotype was picked up many times. V gene TRBV29-1 combines with J gene TRBJ2-1, with 8 bases that match TRBD1. Looked up from germline, CDR1 is SQVTM and CDR2 is ANQGSEA. The CDR3 contains 12 residues. V was pared by 7 bases and J by 9 bases, with 8 bases of the junction left unmatched. CDR3 region: CSGQGPTSEQFF. CDR3 DNA sequence: TGCAGCGGACAGGGGCCCACTAGTGAGCAGTTCTTC.

This clonotype came up a few times. The gene calls are TRBV3-1 and TRBJ2-7; D is undetermined. This CDR3 has 14 amino acids. Germline CDR1 reads LGHDT; CDR2 reads YNNKEL (reference sequence). Trimming left V 3 bases short and J 0 bases short, with 9 bases between. This CDR3 reads CASSHVRSSYEQYF. Here the CDR3 DNA reads TGTGCCAGCAGCCATGTTCGGTCCTCCTACGAGCAGTACTTC.

This clonotype was observed a few times. This rearrangement joins TRBV7-2 to TRBJ2-7, with TRBD2 as a possible D gene (6 bases). CDR3 size: 15 residues. CDR1 SGHTA and CDR2 FQGNSA come from the germline V gene. V was cut by 2 bases and J by 4 bases, with 15 bases left in between. This CDR3 is CASSLWVGGAYEQYF. CDR3 DNA: TGTGCCAGCAGCTTATGGGTTGGCGGGGCTTACGAGCAGTACTTC.

V and J are TRBV7-8 and TRBJ2-2, with D uncertain. CDR3 length: 14 amino acids. Germline values: CDR1 SGHVS, CDR2 FQNEAQ. With 5 bases removed from V and 2 bases from J, the gap between germline ends came to 9 bases. This chain's CDR3 is CASSPKGNTGELFF. DNA of the CDR3: TGTGCCAGCAGCCCAAAGGGAAACACCGGGGAGCTGTTTTTT. Supplemented by reference TRBV7-8 and TRBJ2-2, the full variable domain reads GAGVSQSPRYKVAKRGQDVALRCDPISGHVSLFWYQQALGQGPEFLTYFQNEAQLDKSGLPSDRFFAERPEGSVSTLKIQRTQQEDSAVYLCASSPKGNTGELFFGEGSRLTVL.

This clonotype was found many times. The chain employs TRBV4-1 and TRBJ2-5, with 11 bases matching TRBD2. The CDR3 covers 18 residues. Germline trimming cut 1 base from V and 5 bases from J; bases unmatched to any gene: 12. In germline, CDR1 is MGHRA, CDR2 YSYEKL. CDR3 in DNA: TGCGCCAGCAGCCAAGGGGTCCTTAGCGGGAGGGCCTCGGAGACCCAGTACTTC. The encoded protein is CASSQGVLSGRASETQYF.

V is TRBV4-2 and J is TRBJ2-1; D possibly matches TRBD1 or TRBD2 (5 bases each). This CDR3 spans 15 amino acids. Deletions cut 0 bases from V and 7 bases from J, with 13 bases between. Germline CDR1 and CDR2: LGHNA and YNFKEQ. For the CDR3, the DNA is TGTGCCAGCAGCCAAGATGGGGACCCGCGAAATGAGCAGTTCTTC. The encoded protein is CASSQDGDPRNEQFF.

This clonotype was picked up many times. This chain uses TRBV28 with TRBJ1-6; the D gene is possibly TRBD1 (5 bases). Germline CDR1 and CDR2: MDHEN and SYDVKM. The CDR3 contains 16 residues. The ends were cut back, 6 bases at V and 6 bases at J, with 18 bases in the middle. CDR3 sequence: CASSLAAGALNSPLHF. In DNA form, the CDR3 reads TGTGCCAGCAGCCTTGCGGCTGGGGCGCTTAATTCACCCCTCCACTTT.

A word on this clonotype: A single base separates this from a much larger clone, so it may be a read error. CDR3 residues: CASSGTANYGCTF. The CDR3 region has the DNA TGTGCCAGTAGCGGGACCGCTAACTATGGCTGCACCTTC. This sequence joins TRBV19 and TRBJ1-2; D might be TRBD1 (5 bases). Germline CDR1 is LNHDA and CDR2 is SQIVND (reference sequence). The CDR3 spans 13 residues.